This note documents a single T cell receptor (beta chain) sequence. What it recognizes is unknown. Using its own MiXCR run on the reads, TCRdb lists one record per CDR3 protein. This sample has more than 85,000 distinct CDR3 sequences, with more than 20% found just once. The data derive from a study of T cell repertoires in cytomegalovirus infection. Study results and caveats: Adding up the frequency of public TCR beta families identified people who carried CMV plus the relevant HLA. Dominating the ex vivo response were HLA-C-restricted CMV-specific TCR beta clonotypes.

V dropped 6 bases and J dropped 0 bases, with 12 bases sitting between them. The CDR3 consists of 13 residues. Germline V CDR1 and CDR2: SQVTM, ANQGSEA. The specimen sequenced was CD8+ T cells from PBMCs. This clonotype was sampled from a human donor in good health (CMV status not recorded). Some clones in this sample may be carry-over from other donors' samples. The genes are TRBV29-1 and TRBJ2-7; D might be TRBD2 (5 bases). The CDR3: CSVLRDDSYEQYF. In nucleotides, the CDR3 is TGCAGCGTGCTCCGGGATGACTCCTACGAGCAGTACTTC.